The present T cell receptor beta chain was sequenced within a study of blood T cell repertoires in COVID-19. Assignment of participants to cohorts was predicated upon participant-reported clinical history. This CDR3 contains 14 residues. CDR1 is LNHDA and CDR2 is SQIVND in the germline V gene (reference sequence). Deletions cut 9 bases from V and 9 bases from J, with 21 bases between. Profiling relied on immunoSEQ multiplex PCR, and the TCRdb table lists in-frame clones only, not all of them. The sample carries hundreds of thousands of clones, 80% to 90% recorded once. This clone was seen just once. The TCR sequence derives from a young man who had recovered from COVID-19. The sequencing sample was made of PBMCs or T cells enriched from blood (not recorded which). The V call is TRBV19, the J call TRBJ1-5, with a tentative D call TRBD1 (5 bases). The CDR3 here is CASHDPGMAWPQHF. Written as DNA, the CDR3 is TGTGCCAGCCATGACCCAGGGATGGCCTGGCCCCAGCATTTT.